Each of the 4 T cell receptor beta chains below was sequenced from the same sample in a study of cytomegalovirus exposure and HLA in healthy donors. 13 Jbeta primers and 60 Vbeta primers were used for the PCR. TCRdb keeps only in-frame clones here, not all; method: immunoSEQ multiplex PCR. This sample has about 140,000 clones, with approximately 82% found just once. Material for sequencing was PBMCs. The receptors were gathered from a woman aged 40 to 55 in good health and CMV-seronegative.

The chain couples TRBV11-2 to TRBJ2-1, with TRBD2 matching 12 bases. Germline loops: CDR1 SGHAT, CDR2 FQNNGV. Losses at the gene ends were 2 bases for V and 4 bases for J; bases not matched to a gene: 6. The CDR3 is 17 residues long. The CDR3 DNA sequence: TGTGCCAGCAGCTTAATGCTAGCGGGAGGGCCTTACAATGAGCAGTTCTTC. Encoded protein: CASSLMLAGGPYNEQFF.

The chain links TRBV11-2 to TRBJ2-7; no clear D gene. The CDR3 has 15 residues. Trimming cost V 5 bases and J 0 bases, with 14 bases left between them. CDR1 is SGHAT and CDR2 is FQNNGV in the germline V gene. The CDR3 region is CASSPGRHFSYEQYF. CDR3 DNA sequence: TGTGCCAGCAGCCCCGGTCGCCATTTCTCCTACGAGCAGTACTTC.

V usage is TRBV7-9 and J usage is TRBJ2-7; D is uncertain. V lost 5 bases and J lost 4, with 9 bases in between. The germline V gene has CDR1 SEHNR and CDR2 FQNEAQ (reference sequence). The CDR3 has 12 amino acids. CDR3 DNA sequence: TGTGCCAGCAGCCTTAGAGATTACGAGCAGTACTTC. Translation gives CASSLRDYEQYF.

This chain links TRBV5-4 with TRBJ2-7; 7 bases line up with TRBD1. V lost 0 bases, J lost 9 bases, and 3 bases stayed unmatched. The CDR3 is 12 amino acids. Germline-derived CDR1 and CDR2 are SGHNT and YYREEE (reference sequence). The CDR3 protein is CASSLDRDRQYF. For the CDR3, the DNA is TGTGCCAGCAGCTTGGATCGGGACAGGCAGTACTTC.